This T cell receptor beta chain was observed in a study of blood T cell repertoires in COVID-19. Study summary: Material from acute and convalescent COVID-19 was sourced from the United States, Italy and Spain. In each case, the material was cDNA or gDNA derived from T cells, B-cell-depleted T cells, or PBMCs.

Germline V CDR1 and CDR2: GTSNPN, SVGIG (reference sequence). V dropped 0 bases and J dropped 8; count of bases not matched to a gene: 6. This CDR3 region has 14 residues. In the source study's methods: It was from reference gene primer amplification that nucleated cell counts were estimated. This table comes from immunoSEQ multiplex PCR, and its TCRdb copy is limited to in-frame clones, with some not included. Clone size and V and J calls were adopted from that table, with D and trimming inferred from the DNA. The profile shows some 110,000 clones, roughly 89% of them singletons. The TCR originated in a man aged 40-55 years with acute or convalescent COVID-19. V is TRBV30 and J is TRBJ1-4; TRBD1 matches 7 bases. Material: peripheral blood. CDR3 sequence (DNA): TGTGCCTGGAGTGTTGGGCAGGGGGGCGAAAAACTGTTTTTT. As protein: CAWSVGQGGEKLFF.